Below, 10 T cell receptor beta chains from the same sample are listed, as sequenced in a study of blood T cell repertoires in COVID-19. Some clones are missing from TCRdb's copy, which holds only in-frame ones; the method was immunoSEQ multiplex PCR. The data contain 150,000 to 200,000 clones, about 84% of them singletons. The material sequenced was peripheral blood. Receptor source: a woman in her 30s with acute or convalescent COVID-19.

This clone showed up just once. CDR3 coding DNA: TGTGCCAGCTCACCACCAGGCGGGAATTCACCCCTCCACTTT. Translation gives CASSPPGGNSPLHF. This rearrangement joins TRBV18 to TRBJ1-6; no firm D call. CDR1 and CDR2 (germline): KGHSH, LQKENI. V lost 0 bases and J 7 bases, leaving 7 bases between the germline ends. The CDR3 consists of 14 residues.

This clone was observed a single time. This chain links TRBV7-6 with TRBJ1-3; 12 nucleotides match TRBD1. This CDR3 comprises 15 residues. V lost 4 bases, J lost 2 bases, and 0 bases stayed unmatched. Germline V gene sequence: CDR1 SGHVS, CDR2 FNYEAQ. The CDR3 nucleotides read TGTGCCAGCAGCTGGGACAGGGGGCCTGGAAACACCATATATTTT. It encodes CASSWDRGPGNTIYF.

The chain carries TRBV19 and TRBJ2-1; 10 bases agree with TRBD2. The V segment lost 3 bases and the J segment 5 bases; nucleotides outside the gene matches: 10. The CDR3 consists of 17 residues. CDR1 is LNHDA and CDR2 is SQIVND in the germline V gene (reference sequence). The DNA of the CDR3 is TGTGCCAGTAGTATTAACCCCCCTAGCGGGGGTCACAATGAGCAGTTCTTC. Its translation is CASSINPPSGGHNEQFF.

This chain's CDR3 is CASSIIRDRGSPLHF. In DNA, the CDR3 is TGTGCCAGTAGTATAATCCGGGACAGGGGTTCTCCCCTCCACTTT. The chain has TRBV19 and TRBJ1-6, with TRBD1 identical over 10 bases. The germline V gene has CDR1 LNHDA and CDR2 SQIVND (reference sequence). V was clipped by 2 bases and J by 13 bases; unmatched bases: 8. The CDR3 is 15 residues long.

V gene TRBV6-1 combines with J gene TRBJ1-4; 8 nucleotides line up with TRBD1. CDR3 length: 15 amino acids. Germline V gene lookup returns CDR1 MNHNS and CDR2 SASEGT. Trimming took 3 bases from V and 8 from J; bases not matched to a gene: 8. DNA for the CDR3: TGTGCCAGCAGTGATCAGGGGACAGGCCGGGAAAAACTGTTTTTT. Translated: CASSDQGTGREKLFF.

The rearrangement joins TRBV2 to TRBJ1-1; D may be TRBD1 (5 bases). CDR1 SNHLY and CDR2 FYNNEI come from the germline V gene. V lost 8 bases to trimming and J lost 5 bases, with 15 bases between them. The CDR3 contains 13 residues. The CDR3 reads CASRQSFLTEAFF. CDR3 in DNA: TGTGCCAGCCGACAGAGTTTCTTGACTGAAGCTTTCTTT.

The chain joins TRBV5-6 to TRBJ2-5; 9 bases fit TRBD2. Germline V gene data show CDR1 as SGHDT and CDR2 as YYEEEE. The CDR3 extends over 15 amino acids. V dropped 4 bases and J dropped 7; count of bases not matched to a gene: 11. The DNA for the CDR3 is TGTGCCAGCAGCGATTCCGGGACTAGCTGGGGGACCCAGTACTTC. This translates into CASSDSGTSWGTQYF.

A single count supports this clone. This chain connects TRBV24-1 to TRBJ2-2; TRBD2 matches 8 bases. The CDR3 loop spans 14 amino acids. The germline gives CDR1 KGHDR, CDR2 SFDVKD. V gave up 7 bases and J gave up 4 bases; unmatched junction bases: 4. CDR3 sequence: CATRGGGSTGELFF. CDR3 in DNA: TGTGCCACCAGGGGCGGGGGGTCCACCGGGGAGCTGTTTTTT.

The chain links TRBV6-5 to TRBJ2-2; no firm D call. Germline loops: CDR1 MNHEY, CDR2 SVGAGI. This CDR3 region has 14 residues. Trimming removed 8 bases from V and 4 bases from J, with 14 bases in between. In DNA form, the CDR3 reads TGTGCCAGCGGTTTTAGCTATTTCACCGGGGAGCTGTTTTTT. Protein: CASGFSYFTGELFF.

The V and J genes are TRBV29-1 and TRBJ2-1, with 13 bases that match TRBD2. This CDR3 contains 15 residues. The V gene end was trimmed by 7 bases and the J gene end by 2 bases; junction bases not matched to a gene: 5. Germline V lookup: CDR1 SQVTM, CDR2 ANQGSEA. The CDR3 reads CSGWTSGSPYNEQFF. CDR3 in DNA: TGCAGCGGCTGGACTAGCGGGAGCCCCTACAATGAGCAGTTCTTC.